This T cell receptor (beta chain) emerged from a study of identical twins' blood T cells. Whole-study results and caveats: Shared CDR3 clonotype counts tracked mainly the product of cloneset sizes. Twins shared more top CDR3 clonotypes than unrelated donors did.

V dropped 7 bases and J dropped 4; count of bases not matched to a gene: 11. This CDR3 is 15 amino acids long. Germline CDR1 is MNHEY and CDR2 is SVGEGT. Reared together, all three twin pairs probably met the same infectious agents and vaccines. A word on this clonotype: The antigen is not known.

Libraries were made from RNA as TCR cDNA, using a modified protocol. TCRdb passed the 5' RACE reads through MiXCR, listing each CDR3 protein once. The sample gives hundreds of thousands of distinct CDR3 sequences, about 28% of which show up once; about 6% is in the top ten. The V call is TRBV6-2 or TRBV6-3, the J call TRBJ1-2, with 8 bases that match TRBD1. The sample was PBMCs. The receptor was isolated from a woman aged 18-50 years in good health. CDR3 coding DNA: TGTGCCAGCAACTTCGCGACAGGGGATCTCTATGGCTACACCTTC. Translation gives CASNFATGDLYGYTF.